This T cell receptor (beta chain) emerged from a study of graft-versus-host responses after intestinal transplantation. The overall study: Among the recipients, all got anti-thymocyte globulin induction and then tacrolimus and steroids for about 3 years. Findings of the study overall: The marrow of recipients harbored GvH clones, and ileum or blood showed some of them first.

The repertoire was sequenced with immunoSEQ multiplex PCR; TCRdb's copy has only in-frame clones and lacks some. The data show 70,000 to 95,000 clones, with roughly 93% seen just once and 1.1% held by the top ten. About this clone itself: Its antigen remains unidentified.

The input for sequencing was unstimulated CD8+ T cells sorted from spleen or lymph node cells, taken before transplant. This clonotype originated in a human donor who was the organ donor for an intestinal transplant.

CDR3 bases: TGTGCCATCAGTGAGCCCGAACGGAGGGGGGGGAACCCGGTGGATTCACCCCTCCACTTT. Protein: CAISEPERRGGNPVDSPLHF. This sequence joins TRBV10-3 and TRBJ1-6, with D possibly matching TRBD1 (6 bases). The germline gives CDR1 ENHRY, CDR2 SYGVKD. CDR3 length: 20 residues. Trimming left V 2 bases short and J 8 bases short, with 28 bases between.